This TCR beta chain comes out of a study of tumor-infiltrating lymphocytes in oesophageal squamous cell carcinoma. CDR1 is SSHAT, CDR2 FNYEAQ, per germline (reference sequence). The CDR3 has 14 amino acids. Using its own MiXCR run on the PCR reads, TCRdb lists one record per CDR3 protein. Of some 18,000 distinct CDR3 sequences in the sample, just over 40% were seen once. This clonotype is medium-sized by share. One end of the junction does not line up with germline, which may come from a read error. The chain employs TRBV7-7 and TRBJ2-1; tentative D call: TRBD1 (5 bases). This receptor was identified in a male donor with esophageal squamous cell carcinoma. Sequenced sample: normal esophageal tissue next to the tumor. CDR3 in DNA: TGTGCTAGCAGCTTAGGGGTCAGGACGGATCAAGAGTTCTTC. This codes for CASSLGVRTDQEFF.